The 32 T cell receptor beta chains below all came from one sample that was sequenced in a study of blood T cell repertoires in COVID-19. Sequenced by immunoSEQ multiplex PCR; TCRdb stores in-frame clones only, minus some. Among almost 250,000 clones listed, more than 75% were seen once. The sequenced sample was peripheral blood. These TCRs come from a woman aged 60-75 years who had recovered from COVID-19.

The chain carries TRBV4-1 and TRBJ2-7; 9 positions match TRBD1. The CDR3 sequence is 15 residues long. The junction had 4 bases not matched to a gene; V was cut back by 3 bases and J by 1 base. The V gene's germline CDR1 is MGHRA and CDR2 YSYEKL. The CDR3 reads CASSQAGTGSYEQYF. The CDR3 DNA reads TGCGCCAGCAGCCAGGCCGGGACAGGGTCCTACGAGCAGTACTTC.

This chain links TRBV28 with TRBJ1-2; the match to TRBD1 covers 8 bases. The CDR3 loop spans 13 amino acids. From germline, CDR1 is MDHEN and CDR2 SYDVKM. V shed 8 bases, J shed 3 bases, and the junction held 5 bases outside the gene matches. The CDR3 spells CASGDRGYYGYTF. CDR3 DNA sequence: TGTGCCAGCGGCGACAGGGGTTACTATGGCTACACCTTC.

The CDR3: CASSLSTGGRNEQFF. CDR3 DNA sequence: TGTGCCAGCAGTTTAAGTACAGGGGGTCGCAATGAGCAGTTCTTC. The chain couples TRBV27 to TRBJ2-1; 8 nucleotides agree with TRBD1. Losses at the gene ends were 2 bases for V and 6 bases for J; bases not matched to a gene: 6. CDR1 is MNHEY, CDR2 SMNVEV, per germline (reference sequence). CDR3 size: 15 residues.

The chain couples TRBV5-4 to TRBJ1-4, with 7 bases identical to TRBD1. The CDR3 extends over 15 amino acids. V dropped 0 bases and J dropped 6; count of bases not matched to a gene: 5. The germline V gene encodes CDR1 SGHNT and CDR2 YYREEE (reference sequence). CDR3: CASSLGGGAYEKLFF. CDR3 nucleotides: TGTGCCAGCAGCTTGGGAGGGGGCGCGTATGAAAAACTGTTTTTT.

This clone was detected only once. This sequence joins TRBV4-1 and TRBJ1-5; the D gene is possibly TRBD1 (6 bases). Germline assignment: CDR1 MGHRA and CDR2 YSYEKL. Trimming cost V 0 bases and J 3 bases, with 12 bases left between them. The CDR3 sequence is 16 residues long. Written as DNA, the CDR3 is TGCGCCAGCAGCCAAGATCACAGGGTGCACAATCAGCCCCAGCATTTT. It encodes CASSQDHRVHNQPQHF.

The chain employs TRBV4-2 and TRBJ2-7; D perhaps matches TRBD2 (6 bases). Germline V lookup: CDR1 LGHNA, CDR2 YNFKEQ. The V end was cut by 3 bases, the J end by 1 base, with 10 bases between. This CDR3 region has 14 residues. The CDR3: CASSQTRRSYEQYF. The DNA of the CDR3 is TGTGCCAGCAGCCAGACTAGACGGTCCTACGAGCAGTACTTC.

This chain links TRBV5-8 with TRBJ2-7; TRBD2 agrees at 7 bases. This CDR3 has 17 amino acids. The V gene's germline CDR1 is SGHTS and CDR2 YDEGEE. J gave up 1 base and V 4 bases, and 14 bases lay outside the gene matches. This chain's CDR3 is CASSPGVRRRGSYEQYF. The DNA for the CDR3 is TGTGCCAGCAGCCCTGGGGTCCGCAGGCGGGGGTCCTACGAGCAGTACTTC.

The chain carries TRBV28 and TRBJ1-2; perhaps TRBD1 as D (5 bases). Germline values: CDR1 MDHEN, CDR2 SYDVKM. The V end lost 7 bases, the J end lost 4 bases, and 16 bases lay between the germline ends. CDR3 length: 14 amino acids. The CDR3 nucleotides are TGTGCCAGCAAAACTACCCGACAGATCTATGGCTACACCTTC. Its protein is CASKTTRQIYGYTF.

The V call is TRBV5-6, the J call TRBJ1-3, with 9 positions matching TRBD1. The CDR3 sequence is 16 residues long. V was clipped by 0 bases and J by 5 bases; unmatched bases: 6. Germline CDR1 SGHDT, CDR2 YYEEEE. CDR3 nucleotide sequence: TGTGCCAGCAGCTTGGGGTACAGGGGGCGGCGAAACACCATATATTTT. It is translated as CASSLGYRGRRNTIYF.

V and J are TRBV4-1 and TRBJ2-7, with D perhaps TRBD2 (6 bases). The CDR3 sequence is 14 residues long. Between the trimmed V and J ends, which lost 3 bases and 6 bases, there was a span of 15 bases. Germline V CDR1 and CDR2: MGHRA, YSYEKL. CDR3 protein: CASSQEGVFGEQYF. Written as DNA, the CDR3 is TGCGCCAGCAGCCAGGAGGGAGTATTCGGCGAGCAGTACTTC.

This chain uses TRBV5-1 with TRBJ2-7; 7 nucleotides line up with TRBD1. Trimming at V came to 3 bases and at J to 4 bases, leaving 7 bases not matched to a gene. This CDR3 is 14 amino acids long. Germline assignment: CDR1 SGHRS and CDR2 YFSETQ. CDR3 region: CASSYDRATYEQYF. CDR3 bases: TGCGCCAGCAGCTACGACAGGGCCACTTACGAGCAGTACTTC.

CDR3 protein: CASSWSGGNQETQYF. CDR3 bases: TGTGCCAGCAGTTGGAGCGGGGGGAACCAAGAGACCCAGTACTTC. The chain carries TRBV6-6 and TRBJ2-5; TRBD2 matches 9 bases. This CDR3 region has 15 residues. The germline CDR1 and CDR2 sequences are MNHNY and SVGAGI (reference sequence). After removal of 4 bases from V and 0 bases from J, the junction contained 3 bases not matched to a gene.

CDR3 coding DNA: TGCGCCAGCAGCCTCCCGGGACAGCTTACAGATACGCAGTATTTT. It codes for CASSLPGQLTDTQYF. V and J are TRBV5-1 and TRBJ2-3; 7 bases match TRBD1. This CDR3 is built from 15 residues. From germline, CDR1 is SGHRS and CDR2 YFSETQ. Unmatched junction bases numbered 8, after V lost 4 bases and J lost 3 bases.

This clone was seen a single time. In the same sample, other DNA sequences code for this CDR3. The CDR3 spells CASSVAGTANTGELFF. The CDR3 coding sequence is TGTGCCAGCAGCGTGGCCGGGACAGCGAACACCGGGGAGCTGTTTTTT. This chain uses TRBV9 with TRBJ2-2; 7 bases fit TRBD1. V shed 2 bases, J shed 0 bases, and the junction held 4 bases outside the gene matches. The germline gives CDR1 SGDLS, CDR2 YYNGEE. This CDR3 comprises 16 residues.

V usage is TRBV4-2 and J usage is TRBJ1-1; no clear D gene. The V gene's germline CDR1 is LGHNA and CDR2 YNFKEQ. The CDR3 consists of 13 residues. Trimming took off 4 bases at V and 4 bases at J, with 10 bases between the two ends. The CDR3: CASSPGIGTEAFF. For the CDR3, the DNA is TGTGCCAGCAGCCCGGGGATCGGCACTGAAGCTTTCTTT.

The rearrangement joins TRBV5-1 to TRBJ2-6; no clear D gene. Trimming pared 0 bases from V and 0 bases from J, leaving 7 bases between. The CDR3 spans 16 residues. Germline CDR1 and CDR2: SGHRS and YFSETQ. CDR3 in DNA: TGCGCCAGCAGCTTGGTGGTAGACTCTGGGGCCAACGTCCTGACTTTC. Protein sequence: CASSLVVDSGANVLTF.

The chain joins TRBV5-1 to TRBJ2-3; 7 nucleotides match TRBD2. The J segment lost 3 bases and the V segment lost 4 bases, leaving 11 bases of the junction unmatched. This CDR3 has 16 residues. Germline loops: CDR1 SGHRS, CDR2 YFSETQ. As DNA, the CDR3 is TGCGCCAGCAGCCTCGAGCGGGGAGCGATTACAGATACGCAGTATTTT. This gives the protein CASSLERGAITDTQYF.

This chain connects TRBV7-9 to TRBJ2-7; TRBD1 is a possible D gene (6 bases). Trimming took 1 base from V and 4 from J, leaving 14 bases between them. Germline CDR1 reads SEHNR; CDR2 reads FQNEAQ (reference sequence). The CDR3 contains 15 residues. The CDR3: CASSLGEGVMYEQYF. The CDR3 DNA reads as TGTGCCAGCAGCTTAGGAGAGGGGGTCATGTACGAGCAGTACTTC.

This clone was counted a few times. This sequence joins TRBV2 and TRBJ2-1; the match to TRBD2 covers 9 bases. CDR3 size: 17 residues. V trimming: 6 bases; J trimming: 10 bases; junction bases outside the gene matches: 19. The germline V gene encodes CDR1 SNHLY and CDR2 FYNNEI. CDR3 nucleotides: TGTGCCAGCAGCGCCCGGGGCGGGGGGGGATTACAATACGAGCAGTTCTTC. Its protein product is CASSARGGGGLQYEQFF.

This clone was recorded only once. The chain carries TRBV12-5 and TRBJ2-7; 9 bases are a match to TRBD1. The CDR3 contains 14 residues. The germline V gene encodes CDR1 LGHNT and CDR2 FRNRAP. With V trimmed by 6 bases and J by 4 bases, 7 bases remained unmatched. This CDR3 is CASGPRDRVYEQYF. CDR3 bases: TGTGCTAGTGGCCCCCGGGACAGGGTTTACGAGCAGTACTTC.

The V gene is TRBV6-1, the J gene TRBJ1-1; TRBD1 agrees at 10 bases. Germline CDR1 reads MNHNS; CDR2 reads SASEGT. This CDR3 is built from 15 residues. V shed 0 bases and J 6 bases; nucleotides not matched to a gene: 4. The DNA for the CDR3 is TGTGCCAGCAGTGAAGCGGGGACAGGGGTGGCTGAAGCTTTCTTT. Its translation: CASSEAGTGVAEAFF.

The CDR3 nucleotides are TGTGCCAGCACTCAAGGCGGGGTTTGGACTGAAGCTTTCTTT. Its translation is CASTQGGVWTEAFF. This chain joins TRBV6-5 and TRBJ1-1; D remains ambiguous. This CDR3 has 14 residues. V was trimmed by 7 bases and J by 5 bases, leaving 17 bases between them. Germline V lookup: CDR1 MNHEY, CDR2 SVGAGI.

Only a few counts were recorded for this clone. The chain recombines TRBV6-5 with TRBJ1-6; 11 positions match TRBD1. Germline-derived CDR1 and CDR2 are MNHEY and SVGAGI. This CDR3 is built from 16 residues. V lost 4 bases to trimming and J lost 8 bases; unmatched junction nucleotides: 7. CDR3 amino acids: CASSSPRTGGYSPLHF. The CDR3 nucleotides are TGTGCCAGCAGTTCACCTCGGACAGGGGGCTATTCACCCCTCCACTTT.

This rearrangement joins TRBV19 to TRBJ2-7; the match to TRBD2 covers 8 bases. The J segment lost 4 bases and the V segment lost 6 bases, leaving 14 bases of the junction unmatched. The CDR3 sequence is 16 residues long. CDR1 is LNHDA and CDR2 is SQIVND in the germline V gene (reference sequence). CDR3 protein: CASRGAGAGNLYEQYF. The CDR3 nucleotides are TGTGCCAGTAGGGGAGCGGGGGCAGGTAACCTGTACGAGCAGTACTTC.

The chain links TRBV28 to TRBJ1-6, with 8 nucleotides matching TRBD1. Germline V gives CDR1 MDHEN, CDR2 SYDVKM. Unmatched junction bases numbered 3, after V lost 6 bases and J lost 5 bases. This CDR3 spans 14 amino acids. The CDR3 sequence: CASSPDRDNSPLHF. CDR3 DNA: TGTGCCAGCAGCCCGGACAGGGATAATTCACCCCTCCACTTT.

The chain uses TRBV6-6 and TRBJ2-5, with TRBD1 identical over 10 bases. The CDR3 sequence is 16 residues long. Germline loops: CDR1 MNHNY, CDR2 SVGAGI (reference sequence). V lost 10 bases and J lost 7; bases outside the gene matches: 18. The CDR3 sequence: CAILGQGLTGVRTQYF. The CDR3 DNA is TGTGCCATTCTGGGACAGGGGCTAACGGGTGTGCGGACCCAGTACTTC.

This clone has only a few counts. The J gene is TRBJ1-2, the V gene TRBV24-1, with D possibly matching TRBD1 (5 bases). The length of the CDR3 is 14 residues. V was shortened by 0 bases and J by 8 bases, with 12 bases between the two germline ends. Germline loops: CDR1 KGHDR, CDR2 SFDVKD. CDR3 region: CATSDLTDSDGYTF. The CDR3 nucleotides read TGTGCCACCAGTGATTTGACCGACAGCGACGGCTACACCTTC.

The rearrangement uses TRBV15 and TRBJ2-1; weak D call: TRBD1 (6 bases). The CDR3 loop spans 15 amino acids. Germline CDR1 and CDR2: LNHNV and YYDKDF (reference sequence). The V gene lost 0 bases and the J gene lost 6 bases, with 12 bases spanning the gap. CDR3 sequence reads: CATSRDPGQINEQFF. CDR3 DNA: TGTGCCACCAGCAGAGACCCCGGACAGATCAATGAGCAGTTCTTC. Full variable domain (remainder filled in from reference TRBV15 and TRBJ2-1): DAMVIQNPRYQVTQFGKPVTLSCSQTLNHNVMYWYQQKSSQAPKLLFHYYDKDFNNEADTPDNFQSRRPNTSFCFLDIRSPGLGDTAMYLCATSRDPGQINEQFFGPGTRLTVL.

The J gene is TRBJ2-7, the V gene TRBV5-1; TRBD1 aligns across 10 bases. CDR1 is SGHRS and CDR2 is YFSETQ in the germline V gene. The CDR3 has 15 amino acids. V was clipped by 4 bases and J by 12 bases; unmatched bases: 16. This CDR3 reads CASSTETGGVDPWYF. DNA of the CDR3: TGCGCCAGCAGCACCGAGACAGGGGGCGTCGACCCTTGGTACTTC. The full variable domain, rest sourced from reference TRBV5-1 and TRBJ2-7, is KAGVTQTPRYLIKTRGQQVTLSCSPISGHRSVSWYQQTPGQGLQFLFEYFSETQRNKGNFPGRFSGRQFSNSRSEMNVSTLELGDSALYLCASSTETGGVDPWYFGPGTRLTVT.

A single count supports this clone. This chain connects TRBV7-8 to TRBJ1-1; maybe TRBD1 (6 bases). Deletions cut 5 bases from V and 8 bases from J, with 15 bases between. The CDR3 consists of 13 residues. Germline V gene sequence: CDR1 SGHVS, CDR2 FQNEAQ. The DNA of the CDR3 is TGTGCCAGCAGCCCTAGGGACAAGAAGGAAGCTTTCTTT. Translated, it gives CASSPRDKKEAFF.

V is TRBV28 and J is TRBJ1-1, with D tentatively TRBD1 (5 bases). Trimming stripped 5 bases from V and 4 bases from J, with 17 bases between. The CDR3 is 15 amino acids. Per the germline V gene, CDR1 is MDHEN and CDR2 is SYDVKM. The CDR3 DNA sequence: TGTGCCAGCAGTGACCCCGGGAGGGGTGGCACTGAAGCTTTCTTT. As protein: CASSDPGRGGTEAFF. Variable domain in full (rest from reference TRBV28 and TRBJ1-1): DVKVTQSSRYLVKRTGEKVFLECVQDMDHENMFWYRQDPGLGLRLIYFSYDVKMKEKGDIPEGYSVSREKKERFSLILESASTNQTSMYLCASSDPGRGGTEAFFGQGTRLTVV.

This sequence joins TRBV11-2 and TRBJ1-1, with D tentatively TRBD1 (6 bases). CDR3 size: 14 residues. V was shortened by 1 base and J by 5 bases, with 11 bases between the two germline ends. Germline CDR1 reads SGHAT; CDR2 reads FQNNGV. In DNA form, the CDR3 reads TGTGCCAGCAGCTTAGCGGGGGGCACAACTGAAGCTTTCTTT. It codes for CASSLAGGTTEAFF.